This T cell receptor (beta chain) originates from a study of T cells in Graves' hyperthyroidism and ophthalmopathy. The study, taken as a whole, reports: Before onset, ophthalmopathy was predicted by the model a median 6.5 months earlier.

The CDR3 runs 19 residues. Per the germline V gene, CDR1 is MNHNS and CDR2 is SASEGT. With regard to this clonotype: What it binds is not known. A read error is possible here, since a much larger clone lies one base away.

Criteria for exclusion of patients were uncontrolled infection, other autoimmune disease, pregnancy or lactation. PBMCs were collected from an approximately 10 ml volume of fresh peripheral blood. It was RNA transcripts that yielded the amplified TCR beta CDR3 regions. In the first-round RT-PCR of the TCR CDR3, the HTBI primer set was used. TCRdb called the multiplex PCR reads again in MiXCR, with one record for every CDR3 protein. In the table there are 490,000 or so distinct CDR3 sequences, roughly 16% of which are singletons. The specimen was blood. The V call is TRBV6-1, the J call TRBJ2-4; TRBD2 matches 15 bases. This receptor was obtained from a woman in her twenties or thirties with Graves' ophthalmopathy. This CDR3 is CASTKRGLAGGPAKSIQYF. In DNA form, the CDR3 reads TGTGCCAGCACCAAACGAGGACTAGCGGGAGGGCCGGCCAAAAGCATTCAGTACTTC.